This T cell receptor beta chain was profiled in a study of a mutant IDH1 vaccine in newly diagnosed glioma. Study at large: Initiation of the vaccine course occurred 4-6 weeks after radiotherapy alone, or alongside temozolomide cycles. Most patients had received both radiotherapy and temozolomide, the prior options being radiotherapy, temozolomide, or both. The week-35 safety follow-up was V12, and the week-47 study end was V13.

This table comes from immunoSEQ multiplex PCR, and its TCRdb copy is limited to in-frame clones, with some not included. The sample shows 45,000 to 50,000 clones, more than 75% of them seen only once. A word on this clone: Its cognate antigen is unknown.

V was pared by 6 bases and J by 0 bases, with 11 bases of the junction left unmatched. The CDR3 is 16 amino acids. Germline CDR1 SQVTM, CDR2 ANQGSEA. Time point in this sample: week 35, safety follow-up. A single vaccine dose contained 300 ug of mutant IDH1 20-mer peptide, and topical imiquimod was used with it. During weeks 1, 3, 5, 7, 11, 15, 19 and 23, patients received eight vaccinations. The sample here was PBMCs, taken from a glioma patient whose treatment included an IDH1 peptide vaccine. The sequence was obtained from a woman between 40 and 50 years old with glioma. V usage is TRBV29-1 and J usage is TRBJ2-3; 8 nucleotides match TRBD2. CDR3 nucleotide sequence: TGCAGCGTCCCCTTTTGGGGACTAGAAAGCACAGATACGCAGTATTTT. Translated, it gives CSVPFWGLESTDTQYF.